Listed here is a single T cell receptor beta chain. The clone's antigen remains unknown. Base qualities are not provided; no much larger clone lies one nucleotide away. The germline V gene (reference sequence) yields LGHDT for CDR1 and YNNKEL for CDR2. V was cut back by 0 bases and J by 7 bases, leaving a gap of 13 bases between them. There are 15 amino acids in the CDR3, from cysteine to phenylalanine inclusive. Solely the CDR3 DNA is kept, with 45 bases framed from the first base. Whole blood was collected in K2EDTA tubes by collaborating institutions according to the institutions' own protocols. For TCRbeta analysis, collaborators shipped samples in one of three forms: frozen whole blood, isolated PBMCs, or DNA extracted from either of those sample types. The immunoSEQ Assay, a bias-controlled multiplex PCR, was used to amplify TCRbeta CDR3 regions from genomic DNA. As for the authors' bioinformatics: The number of nucleated cells in each sample was estimated by amplification of reference gene primers within the assay. To quantify the absolute abundance of each unique TCRbeta CDR3 rearrangement, sequence reads were collapsed and filtered. For each sample, productive Simpson clonality was calculated as the square root of Simpson's diversity index across productive rearrangements. Drawn from immuneACCESS, this table holds only the in-frame rearrangements with V and J called that TCRdb kept. Clones are partly lost; checked studies trace under half to an unresolved V gene and leave the rest unexplained. Clone size and V and J calls were adopted from that table, with D and trimming inferred from the DNA. In all, the sample holds approximately 100,000 clones, and approximately 82% of those were seen once. Clones ranked in the top ten supply approximately 25% of the sample.

These data come from a study of blood T cell repertoires in COVID-19 (dated by TCRdb to about 2020). Study-wide context: Samples from collaborators originated in the United States, Italy and Spain and spanned both the acute and convalescent phases of COVID-19. A de-identified subject ID, COVID-19 status, age in years and sex were almost always included in the sample metadata. The samples were drawn from the first 160 participants of the ongoing ImmuneRACE study and from 950 to 1,500 subjects provided by 6 global collaborators. A freely available public database, intended as a resource for researchers studying the immune response to SARS-CoV-2, is where the repertoires were released. HLA class I and class II types, where available, came from metadata supplied by the sample provider rather than from assay-based typing. Subjects who had been exposed to COVID-19, were actively infected with it, or had recovered from it provided the deeply sampled blood TCRbeta repertoires that made up the dataset. The material from the prospective study consisted of cDNA or gDNA derived from T cells, B-cell-depleted T cells, or PBMCs.

What the research found in general, with its limitations: The amount of clinical and demographic metadata varied by source and participant and was provided uncurated.

The rearrangement joined TRBV3-1 (or the pseudogene TRBV3-2) to TRBJ2-1; the D gene is possibly TRBD2, with 5 bases matching. The TCR originated in a man aged 55-75 years with acute or convalescent COVID-19. The sequenced material came from peripheral blood. CDR3 sequence: CASSQDQGSWNEQFF. The nucleotides read TGTGCCAGCAGCCAAGATCAAGGGAGTTGGAATGAGCAGTTCTTC.